This TCR beta chain derives from a study of T cell changes during pregnancy in multiple sclerosis. V lost 1 base to trimming and J lost 7 bases, with 4 bases between them. The CDR3 is made up of 11 amino acids. CDR1 and CDR2 (germline): MNHNS, SASEGT. Sequencing used immunoSEQ multiplex PCR; TCRdb keeps in-frame clones, though not all of them. The table lists about 56,000 clones, approximately 86% of them singletons. The sequence was collected from a female donor with multiple sclerosis, enrolled in a pregnancy study. The specimen comprised CD4+ T cells from peripheral blood mononuclear cells, sampled in the third trimester of pregnancy. The chain has TRBV6-1 and TRBJ2-5; D is unresolved. CDR3 amino acids: CASSEVRTQYF. In DNA, the CDR3 is TGTGCCAGCAGTGAAGTGCGGACCCAGTACTTC.